Shown below are 29 T cell receptor beta chains from a single sample sequenced in a study of blood T cell repertoires in COVID-19. Libraries were prepared by immunoSEQ multiplex PCR; TCRdb keeps only in-frame clonotypes and omits some of them. The data hold 130,000 or so clones, with 75% to 90% observed a single time. The sequenced sample was peripheral blood. Every receptor here comes from a man aged 65-85 years with active or convalescent COVID-19.

The chain carries TRBV24-1 and TRBJ2-5; D is possibly TRBD2 (5 bases). Per germline, CDR1 KGHDR and CDR2 SFDVKD. This CDR3 is 14 amino acids long. V was pared by 1 base and J by 5 bases, with 10 bases between. The CDR3 DNA is TGTGCCACCAGTGATTTTGAGGGCGAGGAGACCCAGTACTTC. Translation: CATSDFEGEETQYF.

This sequence joins TRBV29-1 and TRBJ2-1; D is perhaps TRBD2 (5 bases). The CDR3 consists of 13 residues. The V end lost 3 bases, the J end lost 6 bases, and 12 bases lay between the germline ends. Germline-derived CDR1 and CDR2 are SQVTM and ANQGSEA. The CDR3 is CSVEVSRGNEQFF. CDR3 nucleotides: TGCAGCGTTGAGGTGTCCCGGGGCAATGAGCAGTTCTTC.

The chain is built from TRBV6-5 and TRBJ1-3; D is unresolved. V lost 5 bases, J lost 0 bases, and 11 bases lay in between. From germline, CDR1 is MNHEY and CDR2 SVGAGI. CDR3 length: 15 residues. CDR3 nucleotide sequence: TGTGCCAGCAGTCAGACACTAGGCTCTGGAAACACCATATATTTT. This codes for CASSQTLGSGNTIYF.

Only a few counts were recorded for this clone. This rearrangement joins TRBV19 to TRBJ2-3; D remains unclear. Germline values: CDR1 LNHDA, CDR2 SQIVND (reference sequence). The V gene lost 5 bases and the J gene lost 2 bases, with 20 bases spanning the gap. CDR3 length equals 17 residues. The CDR3: CASSPEDSLSFTDTQYF. DNA for the CDR3: TGTGCCAGTAGTCCCGAAGATAGCTTGTCGTTCACAGATACGCAGTATTTT.

This chain joins TRBV19 and TRBJ2-3; a weak D match, TRBD1 (5 bases). This CDR3 region has 15 residues. Between the trimmed V and J ends, which lost 3 bases and 5 bases, there was a span of 15 bases. The V gene's germline CDR1 is LNHDA and CDR2 SQIVND (reference sequence). CDR3 nucleotides: TGTGCCAGTAGTATCGACAGTCGAGGTATAGATACGCAGTATTTT. Its translation is CASSIDSRGIDTQYF.

V usage is TRBV10-3 and J usage is TRBJ1-5; D gene ambiguous. CDR1 is ENHRY, CDR2 SYGVKD, per germline. Trimming removed 4 bases at V and 4 bases at J, with 8 bases between. This CDR3 region has 13 residues. The CDR3 bases are TGTGCCATCAGTGGCAGTACAAATCAGCCCCAGCATTTT. Amino acid sequence: CAISGSTNQPQHF.

The chain combines TRBV5-6 with TRBJ2-7; 8 positions match TRBD1. The CDR3 is 15 residues long. Trimming took 0 bases from V and 2 from J; bases not matched to a gene: 4. CDR1 and CDR2 from the germline V gene are SGHDT and YYEEEE. In DNA form, the CDR3 reads TGTGCCAGCAGCTTGGCCCAGGGGGCCACCTACGAGCAGTACTTC. Translated: CASSLAQGATYEQYF.

The gene calls are TRBV4-2 and TRBJ1-2; D is unclear. The CDR3 runs to 17 residues. Germline V lookup: CDR1 LGHNA, CDR2 YNFKEQ. Deletions cut 0 bases from V and 4 bases from J, with 18 bases between. This CDR3 is CASSQEGVGPAFYGYTF. For the CDR3, the DNA is TGTGCCAGCAGCCAAGAGGGAGTAGGTCCTGCGTTCTATGGCTACACCTTC.

The rearrangement joins TRBV20-1 to TRBJ1-2; D is perhaps TRBD1 (5 bases). The V and J ends lost 3 bases and 3 bases respectively, with 14 bases between them. Per germline, CDR1 DFQATT and CDR2 SNEGSKA (reference sequence). This CDR3 is 14 amino acids long. CDR3 sequence reads: CSASDPRGYYGYTF. The CDR3 coding sequence is TGCAGTGCTAGTGACCCTAGGGGCTACTATGGCTACACCTTC.

The J gene is TRBJ2-7, the V gene TRBV13, with 9 bases that match TRBD1. Germline lookup yields CDR1 PRHDT and CDR2 FYEKMQ (reference sequence). Trimming at V came to 3 bases and at J to 0 bases, leaving 6 bases not matched to a gene. This CDR3 is 16 amino acids long. This CDR3 is CASSLGTGRGSYEQYF. The CDR3 nucleotides read TGTGCCAGCAGCTTGGGGACAGGGAGAGGCTCCTACGAGCAGTACTTC. The variable domain in full, completed from reference TRBV13 and TRBJ2-7, reads AAGVIQSPRHLIKEKRETATLKCYPIPRHDTVYWYQQGPGQDPQFLISFYEKMQSDKGSIPDRFSAQQFSDYHSELNMSSLELGDSALYFCASSLGTGRGSYEQYFGPGTRLTVT.

The chain combines TRBV27 with TRBJ2-5, with a possible D match to TRBD1 (6 bases). Trimming left V 6 bases short and J 5 bases short, with 22 bases between. The CDR3 has 16 residues. Germline-derived CDR1 and CDR2 are MNHEY and SMNVEV (reference sequence). CDR3 bases: TGTGCCAGCAGCCGAAGTCAGGGGTACCGCGGGGAGACCCAGTACTTC. It codes for CASSRSQGYRGETQYF.

The chain links TRBV11-2 to TRBJ2-6; 10 bases map to TRBD1. Trimming removed 4 bases from V and 0 bases from J; junction bases left unmatched: 6. This CDR3 is built from 18 residues. CDR1 SGHAT and CDR2 FQNNGV come from the germline V gene. The DNA for the CDR3 is TGTGCCAGCAGCTCGAGGACAGGGGGTTTCTCTGGGGCCAACGTCCTGACTTTC. It encodes CASSSRTGGFSGANVLTF. Full variable domain (outside the CDR3, taken from reference TRBV11-2 and TRBJ2-6): EAGVAQSPRYKIIEKRQSVAFWCNPISGHATLYWYQQILGQGPKLLIQFQNNGVVDDSQLPKDRFSAERLKGVDSTLKIQPAKLEDSAVYLCASSSRTGGFSGANVLTFGAGSRLTVL.

This sequence joins TRBV18 and TRBJ2-7; TRBD1 agrees at 7 bases. Trimming cost V 2 bases and J 2 bases; bases outside gene matches: 12. The germline V gene encodes CDR1 KGHSH and CDR2 LQKENI. The CDR3 spans 17 residues. The chain's CDR3 is CASSPIHDQGDPYEQYF. The CDR3 DNA is TGTGCCAGCTCACCAATTCACGATCAGGGGGACCCCTACGAGCAGTACTTC.

The rearrangement uses TRBV7-2 and TRBJ1-1; a weak D match, TRBD1 (6 bases). Germline V gene sequence: CDR1 SGHTA, CDR2 FQGNSA. The V end lost 4 bases, the J end lost 6 bases, and 21 bases lay between the germline ends. The CDR3 sequence is 16 residues long. The DNA for the CDR3 is TGTGCCAGCAGCTCGGGGGGGCCGGGATTCCCTGCTGAAGCTTTCTTT. Encoded protein: CASSSGGPGFPAEAFF.

V gene TRBV2 combines with J gene TRBJ1-6; TRBD1 aligns across 7 bases. CDR1 is SNHLY and CDR2 is FYNNEI in the germline V gene. The junction had 3 bases not matched to a gene; V was cut back by 3 bases and J by 7 bases. This CDR3 region has 14 residues. CDR3 nucleotide sequence: TGTGCCAGCAGTGATCAGACAGGGAATTCACCCCTCCACTTT. It encodes CASSDQTGNSPLHF. The variable domain in full, completed from reference TRBV2 and TRBJ1-6, reads EPEVTQTPSHQVTQMGQEVILRCVPISNHLYFYWYRQILGQKVEFLVSFYNNEISEKSEIFDDQFSVERPDGSNFTLKIRSTKLEDSAMYFCASSDQTGNSPLHFGNGTRLTVT.

In nucleotides, the CDR3 is TGTGCCAGCACTCTTGGGGGCAGGGAGACCCAGTACTTC. It yields the protein CASTLGGRETQYF. The rearrangement uses TRBV3-1 (or the pseudogene TRBV3-2) and TRBJ2-5; D possibly corresponds to TRBD1 (6 bases). This CDR3 has 13 residues. With 7 bases removed from V and 5 bases from J, the gap between germline ends came to 14 bases. Germline loops: CDR1 LGHDT, CDR2 YNNKEL (reference sequence).

The chain combines TRBV5-1 with TRBJ2-7; 12 nucleotides match TRBD1. J lost 4 bases, V lost 3 bases, and 2 bases had no gene match. This CDR3 contains 14 residues. Germline assignment: CDR1 SGHRS and CDR2 YFSETQ. The DNA of the CDR3 is TGCGCCAGCAGCTGGGACAGGGGGCTGTACGAGCAGTACTTC. Translated: CASSWDRGLYEQYF.

V and J are TRBV7-2 and TRBJ2-7, with 11 bases matching TRBD2. V trimming: 4 bases; J trimming: 2 bases; junction bases outside the gene matches: 4. This CDR3 is built from 15 residues. Germline assignment: CDR1 SGHTA and CDR2 FQGNSA. The chain's CDR3 is CASSSRLAGTYEQYF. CDR3 nucleotide sequence: TGTGCCAGCAGCTCCCGACTAGCGGGGACCTACGAGCAGTACTTC.

V gene TRBV10-3 combines with J gene TRBJ2-3; TRBD2 matches 7 bases. The CDR3 has 14 amino acids. Germline CDR1 reads ENHRY; CDR2 reads SYGVKD. With 7 bases clipped from V and 2 bases from J, the junction kept 6 bases outside the gene matches. In nucleotides, the CDR3 is TGTGCCATCAACCAACTAGCGAACACAGATACGCAGTATTTT. It yields the protein CAINQLANTDTQYF.

This sequence joins TRBV5-1 and TRBJ1-1; 10 bases are shared with TRBD1. The CDR3 is made up of 15 amino acids. The V gene end was trimmed by 4 bases and the J gene end by 5 bases; junction bases not matched to a gene: 8. The germline V gene has CDR1 SGHRS and CDR2 YFSETQ. The CDR3: CASSPSDRGGTEAFF. CDR3 coding DNA: TGCGCCAGCAGCCCATCGGACAGGGGGGGAACTGAAGCTTTCTTT.

This clone occurred once. The chain links TRBV14 to TRBJ2-7; the D is unclear. CDR3 length: 17 amino acids. The V gene's germline CDR1 is SGHDN and CDR2 FVKESK. V shed 0 bases and J shed 0 bases, with 15 bases lying between them. CDR3 DNA: TGTGCCAGCAGCCAAGAGTTGCAACTATCAAACTCCTACGAGCAGTACTTC. It is translated as CASSQELQLSNSYEQYF.

V is TRBV28 and J is TRBJ1-1, with D unresolved. The germline V gene encodes CDR1 MDHEN and CDR2 SYDVKM. V was trimmed by 5 bases and J by 11 bases, leaving 12 bases between them. The CDR3 extends over 11 amino acids. The CDR3 sequence: CASSVREEAFF. DNA for the CDR3: TGTGCCAGCAGTGTAAGGGAGGAGGCTTTCTTT. Combining the CDR3 with reference TRBV28 and TRBJ1-1 gives the whole variable domain DVKVTQSSRYLVKRTGEKVFLECVQDMDHENMFWYRQDPGLGLRLIYFSYDVKMKEKGDIPEGYSVSREKKERFSLILESASTNQTSMYLCASSVREEAFFGQGTRLTVV.

The rearrangement links TRBV5-1 to TRBJ2-7, with TRBD2 matching over 9 bases. The J segment lost 6 bases and the V segment lost 4 bases, leaving 8 bases of the junction unmatched. There are 14 residues in the CDR3. Germline lookup yields CDR1 SGHRS and CDR2 YFSETQ. The CDR3 DNA reads TGCGCCAGCAGCCCCCTCGGGACTAGCAGCGAGCAGTACTTC. The encoded protein is CASSPLGTSSEQYF.

V usage is TRBV7-9 and J usage is TRBJ1-3; D is uncertain. Trimming removed 3 bases at V and 0 bases at J, with 9 bases between. Germline lookup yields CDR1 SEHNR and CDR2 FQNEAQ (reference sequence). The CDR3 extends over 15 amino acids. CDR3 sequence (DNA): TGTGCCAGCAGCTTCCCGGGATCCTCTGGAAACACCATATATTTT. It codes for CASSFPGSSGNTIYF.

The chain links TRBV7-6 to TRBJ2-7, with D possibly matching TRBD1 (6 bases). V lost 3 bases to trimming and J lost 6 bases, with 9 bases between them. Germline V gives CDR1 SGHVS, CDR2 FNYEAQ. The CDR3 length is 12 residues. The CDR3 region is CASSLTGIEQYF. The CDR3, as DNA: TGTGCCAGCAGCTTGACAGGAATCGAGCAGTACTTC.

This chain joins TRBV7-9 and TRBJ1-3, with D tentatively TRBD1 (6 bases). Germline CDR1 is SEHNR and CDR2 is FQNEAQ (reference sequence). The CDR3 consists of 16 residues. The ends were cut back, 3 bases at V and 0 bases at J, with 12 bases in the middle. The CDR3 is CASSLGTGPSGNTIYF. DNA for the CDR3: TGTGCCAGCAGCTTGGGCACAGGGCCCTCTGGAAACACCATATATTTT.

This rearrangement joins TRBV19 to TRBJ2-2; 8 bases align to TRBD1. The CDR3 contains 15 residues. Germline CDR1 is LNHDA and CDR2 is SQIVND (reference sequence). The V and J ends lost 3 bases and 5 bases, in that order; junction bases with no gene match: 5. As DNA, the CDR3 is TGTGCCAGTAGTATTGGACAGGGTTGGACCGGGGAGCTGTTTTTT. This translates into CASSIGQGWTGELFF.

The V and J genes are TRBV28 and TRBJ1-1, with 12 nucleotides matching TRBD1. Looked up from germline, CDR1 is MDHEN and CDR2 is SYDVKM. V shed 6 bases and J 5 bases; nucleotides not matched to a gene: 13. CDR3 length: 17 residues. In DNA form, the CDR3 reads TGTGCCAGCAGATCCCTCGGGACAGGGGGCAGGTATACTGAAGCTTTCTTT. This sequence encodes CASRSLGTGGRYTEAFF.

The CDR3 here is CATRRTSGRAGTGELFF. The CDR3 nucleotides read TGTGCCACCCGACGGACTAGCGGGAGGGCGGGCACCGGGGAGCTGTTTTTT. This chain connects TRBV2 to TRBJ2-2; TRBD2 aligns across 15 bases. The CDR3 is made up of 17 amino acids. V was pared by 10 bases and J by 4 bases, with 10 bases of the junction left unmatched. CDR1 and CDR2 from the germline V gene are SNHLY and FYNNEI.